This T cell receptor beta chain was captured by sequencing in a study of blood T cell repertoires in COVID-19. Germline CDR1 is ENHRY and CDR2 is SYGVKD. The CDR3 spans 17 residues. The V end lost 0 bases, the J end lost 0 bases, and 12 bases lay between the germline ends. Only in-frame clones appear in the TCRdb table, and some are missing; sequencing was by immunoSEQ multiplex PCR. This table holds about 210,000 clones, approximately 89% found once. Sequences were obtained from peripheral blood. The genes are TRBV10-3 and TRBJ1-3; D call uncertain. The TCR comes from a woman in her thirties or forties with acute or convalescent COVID-19. This CDR3 is CAISESAGSHSGNTIYF. The CDR3, as DNA: TGTGCCATCAGTGAGTCGGCCGGGTCTCACTCTGGAAACACCATATATTTT.